What follows describes a single T cell receptor beta chain. This CDR3 spans 17 amino acids. Germline CDR1 MGHDK, CDR2 SYGVNS. V shed 4 bases, J shed 0 bases, and the junction held 9 bases outside the gene matches. This sample is drawn from a study of T cell clones after liver transplantation. TCRdb keeps only in-frame clones here, not all; method: immunoSEQ multiplex PCR. This repertoire shows 40,000 to 55,000 clones, about 82% found once; its top ten account for about 2.6%. This clonotype originated in a human patient who received a liver transplant. Some T cells may be transferred from the graft donor. Source: CD4+ T cells from blood, taken 24 months after liver transplant. The chain uses TRBV25-1 and TRBJ1-2, with 9 bases identical to TRBD1. CDR3 sequence (DNA): TGTGCCAGCAGTGCCCATGGGACAGGGATAGCTAACTATGGCTACACCTTC. This codes for CASSAHGTGIANYGYTF.